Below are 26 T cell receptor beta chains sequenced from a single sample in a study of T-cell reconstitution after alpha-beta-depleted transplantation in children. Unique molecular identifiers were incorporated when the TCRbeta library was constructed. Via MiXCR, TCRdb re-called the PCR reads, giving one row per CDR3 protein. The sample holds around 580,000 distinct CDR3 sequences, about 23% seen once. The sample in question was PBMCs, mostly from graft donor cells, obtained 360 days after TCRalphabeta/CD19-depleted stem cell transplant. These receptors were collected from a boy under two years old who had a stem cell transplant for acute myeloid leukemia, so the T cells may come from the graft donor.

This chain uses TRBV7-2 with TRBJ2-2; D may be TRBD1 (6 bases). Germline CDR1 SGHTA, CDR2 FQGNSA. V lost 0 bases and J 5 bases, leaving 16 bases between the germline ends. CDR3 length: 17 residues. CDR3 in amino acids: CASSLAGDTHRTGELFF. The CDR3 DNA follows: TGTGCCAGCAGCTTAGCGGGGGACACACATCGAACCGGGGAGCTGTTTTTT.

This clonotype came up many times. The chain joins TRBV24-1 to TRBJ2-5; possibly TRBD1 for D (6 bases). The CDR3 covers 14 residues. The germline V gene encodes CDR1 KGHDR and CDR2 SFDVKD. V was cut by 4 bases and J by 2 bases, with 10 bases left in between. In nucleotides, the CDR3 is TGTGCCACCAGTGAGGCAGGGGCACAAGAGACCCAGTACTTC. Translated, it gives CATSEAGAQETQYF.

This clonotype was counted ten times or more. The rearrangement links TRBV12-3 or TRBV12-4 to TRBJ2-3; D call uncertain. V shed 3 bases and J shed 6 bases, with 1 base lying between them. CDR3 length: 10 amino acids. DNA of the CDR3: TGTGCCAGCAGTTTCGATACGCAGTATTTT. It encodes CASSFDTQYF.

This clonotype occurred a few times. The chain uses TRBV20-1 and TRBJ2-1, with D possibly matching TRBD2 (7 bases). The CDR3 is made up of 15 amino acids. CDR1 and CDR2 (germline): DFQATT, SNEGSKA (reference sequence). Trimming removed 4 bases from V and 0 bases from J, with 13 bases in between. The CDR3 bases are TGCAGTGCTAACATAAGGGGGGGCTCCTACAATGAGCAGTTCTTC. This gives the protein CSANIRGGSYNEQFF.

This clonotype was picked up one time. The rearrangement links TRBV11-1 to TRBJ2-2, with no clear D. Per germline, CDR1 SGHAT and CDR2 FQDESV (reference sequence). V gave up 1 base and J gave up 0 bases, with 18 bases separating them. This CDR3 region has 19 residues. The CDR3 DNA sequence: TGTGCCAGCAGCTTAGGGGCAGGTCCAGACCTCGCGAACACCGGGGAGCTGTTTTTT. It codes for CASSLGAGPDLANTGELFF.

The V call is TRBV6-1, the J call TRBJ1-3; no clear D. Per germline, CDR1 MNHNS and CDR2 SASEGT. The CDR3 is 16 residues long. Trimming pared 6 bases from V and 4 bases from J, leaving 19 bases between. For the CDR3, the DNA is TGTGCCAGCAGAACGATTCTGAGGACCGACGGAAACACCATATATTTT. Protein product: CASRTILRTDGNTIYF.

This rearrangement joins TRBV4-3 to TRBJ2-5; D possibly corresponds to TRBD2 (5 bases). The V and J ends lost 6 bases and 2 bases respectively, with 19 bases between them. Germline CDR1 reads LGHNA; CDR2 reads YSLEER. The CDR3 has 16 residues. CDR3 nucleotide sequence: TGCGCCAGCAGTCCCCAGCCAGGAGGTATACAAGAGACCCAGTACTTC. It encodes CASSPQPGGIQETQYF.

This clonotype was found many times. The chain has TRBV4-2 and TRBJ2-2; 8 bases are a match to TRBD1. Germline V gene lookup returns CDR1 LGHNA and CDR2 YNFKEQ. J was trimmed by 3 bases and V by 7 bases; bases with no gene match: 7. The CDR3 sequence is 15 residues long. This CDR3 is CASTTGTGDTGELFF. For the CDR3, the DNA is TGTGCCAGCACCACCGGGACAGGAGACACCGGGGAGCTGTTTTTT.

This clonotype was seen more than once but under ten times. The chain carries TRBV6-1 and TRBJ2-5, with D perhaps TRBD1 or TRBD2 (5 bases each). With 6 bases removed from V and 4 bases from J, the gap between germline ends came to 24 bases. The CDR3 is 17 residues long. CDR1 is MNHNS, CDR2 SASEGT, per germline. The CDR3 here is CASRSWTGAVGRETQYF. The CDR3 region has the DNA TGTGCCAGCAGGTCTTGGACTGGGGCCGTTGGGCGAGAGACCCAGTACTTC.

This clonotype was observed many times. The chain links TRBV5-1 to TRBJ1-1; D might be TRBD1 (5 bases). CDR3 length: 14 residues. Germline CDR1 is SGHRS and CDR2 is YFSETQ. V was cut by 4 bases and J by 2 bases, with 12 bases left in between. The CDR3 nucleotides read TGCGCCAGCAGCGGTGGGACGGCAAACACTGAAGCTTTCTTT. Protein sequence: CASSGGTANTEAFF.

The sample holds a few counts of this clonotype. DNA for the CDR3: TGCGCCAGCAGCCAGGGGACAGGGGACACTGAAGCTTTCTTT. Translated, it gives CASSQGTGDTEAFF. The V gene is TRBV4-3, the J gene TRBJ1-1; TRBD1 agrees at 10 bases. This CDR3 is 14 amino acids long. Germline CDR1 LGHNA, CDR2 YSLEER. With V trimmed by 3 bases and J by 3 bases, 1 base remained unmatched.

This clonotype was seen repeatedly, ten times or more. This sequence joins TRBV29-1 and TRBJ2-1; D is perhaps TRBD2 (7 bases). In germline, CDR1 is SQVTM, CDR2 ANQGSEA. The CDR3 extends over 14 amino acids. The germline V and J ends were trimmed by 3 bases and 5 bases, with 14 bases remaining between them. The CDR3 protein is CSVEGGGTHNEQFF. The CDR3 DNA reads TGCAGCGTTGAGGGGGGGGGCACCCACAATGAGCAGTTCTTC.

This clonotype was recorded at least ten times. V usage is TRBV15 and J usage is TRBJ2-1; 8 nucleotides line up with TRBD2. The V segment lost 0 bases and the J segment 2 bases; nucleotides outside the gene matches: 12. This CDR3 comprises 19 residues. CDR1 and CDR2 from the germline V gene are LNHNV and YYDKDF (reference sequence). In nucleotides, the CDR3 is TGTGCCACCAGCAGAGAAGGGGTACTAGCGGCGCCTCCCTACAATGAGCAGTTCTTC. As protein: CATSREGVLAAPPYNEQFF.

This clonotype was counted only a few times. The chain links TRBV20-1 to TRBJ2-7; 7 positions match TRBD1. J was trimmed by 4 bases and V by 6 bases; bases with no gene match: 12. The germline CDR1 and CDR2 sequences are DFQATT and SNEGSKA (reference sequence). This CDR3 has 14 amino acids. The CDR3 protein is CSARQGAKVYEQYF. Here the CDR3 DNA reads TGCAGTGCCAGACAGGGCGCAAAGGTATACGAGCAGTACTTC.

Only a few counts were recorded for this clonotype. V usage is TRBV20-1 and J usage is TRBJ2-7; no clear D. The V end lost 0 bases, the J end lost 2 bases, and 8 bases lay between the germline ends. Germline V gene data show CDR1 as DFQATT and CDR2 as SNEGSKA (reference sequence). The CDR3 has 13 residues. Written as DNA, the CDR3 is TGCAGTGCTAGAGAGGGCAGAGCCTACGAGCAGTACTTC. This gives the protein CSAREGRAYEQYF.

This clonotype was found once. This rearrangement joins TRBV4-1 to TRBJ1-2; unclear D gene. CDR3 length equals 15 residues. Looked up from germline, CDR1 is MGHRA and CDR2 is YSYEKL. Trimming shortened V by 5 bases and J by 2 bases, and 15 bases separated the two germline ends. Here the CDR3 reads CASSNERSSNYGYTF. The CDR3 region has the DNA TGCGCCAGCAGCAATGAACGGAGTTCGAACTATGGCTACACCTTC.

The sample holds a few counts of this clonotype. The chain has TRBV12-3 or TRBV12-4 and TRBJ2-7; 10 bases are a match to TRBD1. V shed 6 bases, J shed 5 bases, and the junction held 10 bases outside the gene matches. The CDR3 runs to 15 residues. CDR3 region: CASRVDRGSPHEQYF. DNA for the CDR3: TGTGCCAGCAGGGTGGACAGGGGGAGTCCCCACGAGCAGTACTTC.

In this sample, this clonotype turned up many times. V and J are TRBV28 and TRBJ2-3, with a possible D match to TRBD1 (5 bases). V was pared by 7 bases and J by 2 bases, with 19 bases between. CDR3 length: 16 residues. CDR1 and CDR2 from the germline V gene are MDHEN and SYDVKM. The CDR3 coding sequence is TGTGCCAGCACCCAGGGATCCTCCAGCCTCACAGATACGCAGTATTTT. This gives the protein CASTQGSSSLTDTQYF.

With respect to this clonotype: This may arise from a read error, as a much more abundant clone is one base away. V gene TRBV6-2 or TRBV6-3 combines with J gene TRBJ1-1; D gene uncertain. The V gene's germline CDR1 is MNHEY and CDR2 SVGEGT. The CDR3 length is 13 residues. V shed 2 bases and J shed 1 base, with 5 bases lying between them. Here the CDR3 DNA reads TGTGCCAGCAGTTACGTCCCGAACACTGAAGCTTTCTTT. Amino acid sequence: CASSYVPNTEAFF.

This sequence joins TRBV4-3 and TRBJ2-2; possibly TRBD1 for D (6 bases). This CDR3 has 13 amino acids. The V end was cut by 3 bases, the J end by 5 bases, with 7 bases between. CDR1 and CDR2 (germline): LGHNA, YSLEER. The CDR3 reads CASSHGTTGELFF. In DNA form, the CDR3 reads TGCGCCAGCAGCCACGGGACAACCGGGGAGCTGTTTTTT.

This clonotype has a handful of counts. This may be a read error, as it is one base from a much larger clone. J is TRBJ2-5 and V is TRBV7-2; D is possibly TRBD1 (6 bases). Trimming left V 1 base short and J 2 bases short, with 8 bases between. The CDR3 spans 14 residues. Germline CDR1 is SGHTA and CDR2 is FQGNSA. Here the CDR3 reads CASSLEDRQETQYF. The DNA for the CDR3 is TGTGCCAGCAGCTTAGAAGACAGGCAAGAGACCCAGTACTTC.

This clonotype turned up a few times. The CDR3 nucleotides are TGTGCCATAGCGGTAGCCGGGGGAAATGAGCAGTTCTTC. This translates into CAIAVAGGNEQFF. The chain is built from TRBV7-2 and TRBJ2-1; D might be TRBD2 (6 bases). The germline V and J ends were trimmed by 10 bases and 7 bases, with 17 bases remaining between them. The germline CDR1 and CDR2 sequences are SGHTA and FQGNSA. This CDR3 is 13 amino acids long. Together with reference TRBV7-2 and TRBJ2-1, the CDR3 gives the full variable domain: GAGVSQSPSNKVTEKGKDVELRCDPISGHTALYWYRQSLGQGLEFLIYFQGNSAPDKSGLPSDRFSAERTGGSVSTLTIQRTQQEDSAVYLCAIAVAGGNEQFFGPGTRLTVL.

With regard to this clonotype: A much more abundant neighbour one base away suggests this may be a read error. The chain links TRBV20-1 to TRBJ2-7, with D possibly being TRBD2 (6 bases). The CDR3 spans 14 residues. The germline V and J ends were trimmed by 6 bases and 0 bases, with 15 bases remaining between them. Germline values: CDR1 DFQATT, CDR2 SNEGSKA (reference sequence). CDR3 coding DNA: TGCAGTGCCGCGGGACCGACGAGCTCCTACGAGCAGTACTTC. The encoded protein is CSAAGPTSSYEQYF.

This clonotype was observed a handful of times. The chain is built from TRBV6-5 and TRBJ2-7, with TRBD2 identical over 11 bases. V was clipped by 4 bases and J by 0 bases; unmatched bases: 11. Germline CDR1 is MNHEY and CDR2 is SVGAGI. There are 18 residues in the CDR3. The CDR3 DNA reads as TGTGCCAGCAGTTCTACTTCACAGACTAGCGGGACCTCCTACGAGCAGTACTTC. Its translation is CASSSTSQTSGTSYEQYF.

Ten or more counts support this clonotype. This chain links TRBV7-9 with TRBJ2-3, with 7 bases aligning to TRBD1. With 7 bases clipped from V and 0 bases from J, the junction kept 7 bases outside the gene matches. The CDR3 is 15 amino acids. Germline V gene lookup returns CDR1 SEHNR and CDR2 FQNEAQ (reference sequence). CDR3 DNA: TGTGCCAGCATCCTGACAGGGTCTAGCACAGATACGCAGTATTTT. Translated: CASILTGSSTDTQYF. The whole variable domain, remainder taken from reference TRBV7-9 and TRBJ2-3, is DTGVSQNPRHKITKRGQNVTFRCDPISEHNRLYWYRQTLGQGPEFLTYFQNEAQLEKSRLLSDRFSAERPKGSFSTLEIQRTEQGDSAMYLCASILTGSSTDTQYFGPGTRLTVL.

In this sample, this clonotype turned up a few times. This CDR3 reads CSARDRIAGVEQYF. Here the CDR3 DNA reads TGCAGTGCTAGAGATCGGATAGCGGGGGTCGAGCAGTACTTC. The chain carries TRBV20-1 and TRBJ2-7; 9 bases are shared with TRBD2. The length of the CDR3 is 14 residues. CDR1 DFQATT and CDR2 SNEGSKA come from the germline V gene (reference sequence). With V trimmed by 0 bases and J by 6 bases, 6 bases remained unmatched.